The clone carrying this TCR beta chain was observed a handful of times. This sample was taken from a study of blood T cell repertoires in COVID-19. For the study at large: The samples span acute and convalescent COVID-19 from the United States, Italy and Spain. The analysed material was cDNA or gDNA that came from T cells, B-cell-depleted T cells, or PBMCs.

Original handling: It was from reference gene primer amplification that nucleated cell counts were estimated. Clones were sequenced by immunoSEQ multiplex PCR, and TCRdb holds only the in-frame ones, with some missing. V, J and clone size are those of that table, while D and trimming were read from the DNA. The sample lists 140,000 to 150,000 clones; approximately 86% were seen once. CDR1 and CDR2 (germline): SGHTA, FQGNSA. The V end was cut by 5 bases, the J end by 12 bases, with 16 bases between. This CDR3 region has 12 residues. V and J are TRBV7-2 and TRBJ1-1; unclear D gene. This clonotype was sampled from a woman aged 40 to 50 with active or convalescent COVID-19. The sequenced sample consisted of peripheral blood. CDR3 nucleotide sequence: TGTGCCAGCAGCCGCCCCTTGGGAGGGACTTTCTTT. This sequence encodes CASSRPLGGTFF.